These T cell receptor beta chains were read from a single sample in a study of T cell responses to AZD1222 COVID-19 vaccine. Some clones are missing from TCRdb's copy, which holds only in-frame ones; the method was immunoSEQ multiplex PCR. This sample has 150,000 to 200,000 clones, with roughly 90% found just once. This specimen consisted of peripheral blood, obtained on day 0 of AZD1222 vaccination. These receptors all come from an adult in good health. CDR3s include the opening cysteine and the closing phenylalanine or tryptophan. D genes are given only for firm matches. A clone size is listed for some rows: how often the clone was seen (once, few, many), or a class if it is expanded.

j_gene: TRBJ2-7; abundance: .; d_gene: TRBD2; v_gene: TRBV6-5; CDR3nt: TGTGCCAGCTATTCTAGCGGGACTTCCTACGAGCAGTACTTC; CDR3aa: CASYSSGTSYEQYF
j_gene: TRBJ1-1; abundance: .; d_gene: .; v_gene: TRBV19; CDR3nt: TGTGCCAGTAGGCTTAACGGTGAAGCTTTCTTT; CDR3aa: CASRLNGEAFF
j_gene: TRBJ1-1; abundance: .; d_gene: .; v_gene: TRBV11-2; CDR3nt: TGTGCCAGCAGCCCTCCTTGGGGGACTGAAGCTTTCTTT; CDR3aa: CASSPPWGTEAFF
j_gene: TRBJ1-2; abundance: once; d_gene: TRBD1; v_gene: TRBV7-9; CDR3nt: TGTGCCAGCAGCTCCGAACAGGGGTCGGGGAACTATGGCTACACCTTC; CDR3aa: CASSSEQGSGNYGYTF
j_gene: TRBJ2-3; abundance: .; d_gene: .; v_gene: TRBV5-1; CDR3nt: TGCGCCAGCAGCCCGGTCCAGGGAGGCGCAGATACGCAGTATTTT; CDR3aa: CASSPVQGGADTQYF
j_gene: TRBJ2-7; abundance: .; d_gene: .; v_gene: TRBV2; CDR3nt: TGTGCCAGCAGTGGGACGCCCTTCTTCTTC; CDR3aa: CASSGTPFFF
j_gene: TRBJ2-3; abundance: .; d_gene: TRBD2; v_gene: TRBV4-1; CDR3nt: TGCGCCAGCAGGAGAGTAGCGGGGGCCTCAGATACGCAGTATTTT; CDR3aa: CASRRVAGASDTQYF
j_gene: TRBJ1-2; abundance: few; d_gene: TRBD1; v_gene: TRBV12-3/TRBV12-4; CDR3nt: TGTGCCAGCAGTCCAGGGGGTGGCTACACCTTC; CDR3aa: CASSPGGGYTF
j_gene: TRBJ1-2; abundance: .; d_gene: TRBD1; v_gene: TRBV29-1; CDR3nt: TGCAGCGTTGTCGAGACGCAGGGGGGGGAGTATGGCTACACCTTC; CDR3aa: CSVVETQGGEYGYTF
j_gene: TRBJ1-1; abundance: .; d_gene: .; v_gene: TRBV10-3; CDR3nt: TGTGCCACCGAAGACAGGCAAAACACTGAAGCTTTCTTT; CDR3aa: CATEDRQNTEAFF
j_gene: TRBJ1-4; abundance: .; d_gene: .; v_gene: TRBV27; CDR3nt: TGTGCCAGCAGTTTTGCCTCTAGAAGCGAAAAACTGTTTTTT; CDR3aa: CASSFASRSEKLFF
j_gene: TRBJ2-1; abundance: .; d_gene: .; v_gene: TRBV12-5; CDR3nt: TGTGCTAGTGGTTTAGGCGGGATGGGGAATGAGCAGTTCTTC; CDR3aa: CASGLGGMGNEQFF
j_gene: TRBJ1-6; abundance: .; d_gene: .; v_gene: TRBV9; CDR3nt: TGTGCCAGCAGCGCCACGACTGGAGGTTCACCCCTCCACTTT; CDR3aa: CASSATTGGSPLHF
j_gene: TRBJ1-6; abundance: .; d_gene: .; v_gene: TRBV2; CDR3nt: TGTGCCAGCAATAGACGCAGCTCCTATAATTCACCCCTCCACTTT; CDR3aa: CASNRRSSYNSPLHF
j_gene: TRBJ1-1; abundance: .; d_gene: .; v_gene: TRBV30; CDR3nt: TGTGCCTGGAGTAACTTACGGGGGGCGGTCGGGACTGAAGCTTTCTTT; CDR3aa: CAWSNLRGAVGTEAFF
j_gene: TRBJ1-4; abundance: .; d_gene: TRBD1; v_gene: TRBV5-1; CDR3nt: TGCGCCAGCAGCTTGGAGGCAGGGGGAAGGGAAAAACTGTTTTTT; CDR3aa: CASSLEAGGREKLFF
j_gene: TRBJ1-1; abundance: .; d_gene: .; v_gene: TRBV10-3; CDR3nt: TGTGCCATCAGTGAGTCCGGGGGTTCGGCTTTCTTT; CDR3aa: CAISESGGSAFF
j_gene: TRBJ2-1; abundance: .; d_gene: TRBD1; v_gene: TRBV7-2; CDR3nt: TGTGCCAGCAGTCAACGACAGGGGGGTTACAATGAGCAGTTCTTC; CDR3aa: CASSQRQGGYNEQFF
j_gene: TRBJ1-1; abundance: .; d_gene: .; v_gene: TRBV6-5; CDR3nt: TGTGCCAGCAGTTACCGCCGGAACACTGAAGCTTTCTTT; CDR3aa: CASSYRRNTEAFF
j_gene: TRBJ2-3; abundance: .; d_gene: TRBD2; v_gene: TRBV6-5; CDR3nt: TGTGCCAGCAGTTACCAACTAGCGGGAGGGTTTGACACGCAGTATTTT; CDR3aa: CASSYQLAGGFDTQYF
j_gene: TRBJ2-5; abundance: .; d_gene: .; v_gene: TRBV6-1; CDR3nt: TGTGCCAGCAGTGAAGGGGGAAAGACCCAGTACTTC; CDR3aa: CASSEGGKTQYF
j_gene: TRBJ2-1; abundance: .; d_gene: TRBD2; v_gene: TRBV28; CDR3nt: TGTGCCAGCAGGTTCTCTAGCGGGAGAGGTGAGCAGTTCTTC; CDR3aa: CASRFSSGRGEQFF
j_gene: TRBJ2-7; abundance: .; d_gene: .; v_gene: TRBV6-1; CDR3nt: TGTGCCAGCAGTGAAGGTTTAAAGGGGGAGCAGTACTTC; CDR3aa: CASSEGLKGEQYF
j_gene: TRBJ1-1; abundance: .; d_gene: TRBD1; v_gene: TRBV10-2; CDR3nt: TGCGCCAGCAGTATTGGACAGGGGAACACTGAAGCTTTCTTT; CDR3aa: CASSIGQGNTEAFF
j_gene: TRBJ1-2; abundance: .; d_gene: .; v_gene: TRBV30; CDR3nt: TGTGCCTGGAGTGTCGGGGAAAACTATGGCTACACCTTC; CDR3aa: CAWSVGENYGYTF
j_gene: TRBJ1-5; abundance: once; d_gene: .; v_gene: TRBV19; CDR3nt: TGTGCCAGCCGGGCTCAGAGCAATCAGCCCCAGCATTTT; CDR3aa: CASRAQSNQPQHF